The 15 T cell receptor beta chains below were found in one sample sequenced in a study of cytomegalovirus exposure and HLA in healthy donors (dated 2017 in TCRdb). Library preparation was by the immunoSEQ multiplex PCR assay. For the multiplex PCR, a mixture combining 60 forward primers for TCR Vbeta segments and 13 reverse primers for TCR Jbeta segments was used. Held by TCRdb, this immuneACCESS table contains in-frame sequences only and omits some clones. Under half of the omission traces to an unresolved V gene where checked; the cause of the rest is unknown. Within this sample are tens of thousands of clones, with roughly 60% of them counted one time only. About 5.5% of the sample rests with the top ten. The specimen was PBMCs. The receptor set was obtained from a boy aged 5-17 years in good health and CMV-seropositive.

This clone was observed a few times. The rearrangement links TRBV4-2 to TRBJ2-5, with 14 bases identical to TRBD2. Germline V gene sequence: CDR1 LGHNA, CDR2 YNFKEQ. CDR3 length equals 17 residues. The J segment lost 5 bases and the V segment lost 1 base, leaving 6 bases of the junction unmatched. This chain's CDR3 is CASSQAGLAGVRETQYF. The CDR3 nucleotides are TGTGCCAGCAGCCAAGCGGGACTAGCGGGGGTGAGGGAGACCCAGTACTTC.

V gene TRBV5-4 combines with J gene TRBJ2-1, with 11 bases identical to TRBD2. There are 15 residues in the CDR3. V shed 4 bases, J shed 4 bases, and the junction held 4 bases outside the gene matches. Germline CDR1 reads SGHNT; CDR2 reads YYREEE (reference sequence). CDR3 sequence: CASSVGLAEYNEQFF. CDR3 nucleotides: TGTGCCAGCAGCGTGGGACTAGCGGAGTACAATGAGCAGTTCTTC.

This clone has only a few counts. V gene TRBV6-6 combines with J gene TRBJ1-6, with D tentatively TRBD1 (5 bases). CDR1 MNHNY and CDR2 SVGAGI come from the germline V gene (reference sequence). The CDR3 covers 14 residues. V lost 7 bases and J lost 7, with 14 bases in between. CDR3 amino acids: CASTRRGENSPLHF. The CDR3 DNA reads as TGTGCCAGCACCCGGAGGGGTGAGAATTCACCCCTCCACTTT.

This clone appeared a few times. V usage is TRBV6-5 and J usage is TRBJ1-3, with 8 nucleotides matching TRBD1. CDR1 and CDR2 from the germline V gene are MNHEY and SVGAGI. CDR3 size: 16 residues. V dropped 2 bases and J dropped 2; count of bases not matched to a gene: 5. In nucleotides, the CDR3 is TGTGCCAGCAGTTACCAGACAGGGGAAACTGGAAACACCATATATTTT. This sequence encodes CASSYQTGETGNTIYF.

This chain's CDR3 is CAWRGQGPSGSDNEQFF. DNA for the CDR3: TGTGCCTGGAGGGGACAGGGGCCGTCGGGATCCGACAATGAGCAGTTCTTC. The chain uses TRBV30 and TRBJ2-1; 10 nucleotides align to TRBD1. Unmatched junction bases numbered 13, after V lost 3 bases and J lost 5 bases. In germline, CDR1 is GTSNPN, CDR2 SVGIG (reference sequence). CDR3 length: 17 residues.

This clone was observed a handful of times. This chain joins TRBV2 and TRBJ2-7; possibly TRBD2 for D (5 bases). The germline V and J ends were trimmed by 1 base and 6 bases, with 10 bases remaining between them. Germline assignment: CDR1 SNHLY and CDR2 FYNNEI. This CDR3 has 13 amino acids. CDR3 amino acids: CASSEVRVGEQYF. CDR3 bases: TGTGCCAGCAGTGAAGTGAGGGTTGGCGAGCAGTACTTC.

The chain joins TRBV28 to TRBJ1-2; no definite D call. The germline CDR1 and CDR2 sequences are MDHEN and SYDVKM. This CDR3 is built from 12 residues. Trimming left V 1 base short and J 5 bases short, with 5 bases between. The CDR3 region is CASSLSEYGYTF. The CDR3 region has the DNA TGTGCCAGCAGTTTATCGGAGTATGGCTACACCTTC.

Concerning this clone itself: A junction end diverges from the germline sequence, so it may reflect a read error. CDR3 protein: CASSYQNYGYPF. Here the CDR3 DNA reads TGTGCCAGCAGTTACCAGAACTATGGCTACCCCTTC. The chain joins TRBV6-6 to TRBJ1-2; D unresolved. Germline CDR1 and CDR2: MNHNY and SVGAGI (reference sequence). The CDR3 has 12 amino acids.

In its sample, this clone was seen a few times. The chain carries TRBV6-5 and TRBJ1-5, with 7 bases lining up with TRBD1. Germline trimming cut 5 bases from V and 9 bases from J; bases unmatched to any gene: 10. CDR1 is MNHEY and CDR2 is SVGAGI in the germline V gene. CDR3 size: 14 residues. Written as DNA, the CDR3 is TGTGCCAGCAGTACGACTCAGGGGGTCGGGCCCCAGCATTTT. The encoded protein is CASSTTQGVGPQHF.

The CDR3 region is CASKGMGFYEQYF. In DNA form, the CDR3 reads TGTGCCAGCAAGGGGATGGGGTTCTACGAGCAGTACTTC. V usage is TRBV6-1 and J usage is TRBJ2-7; tentative D call: TRBD1 (5 bases). The CDR3 consists of 13 residues. Looked up from germline, CDR1 is MNHNS and CDR2 is SASEGT. Deletions cut 7 bases from V and 3 bases from J, with 13 bases between.

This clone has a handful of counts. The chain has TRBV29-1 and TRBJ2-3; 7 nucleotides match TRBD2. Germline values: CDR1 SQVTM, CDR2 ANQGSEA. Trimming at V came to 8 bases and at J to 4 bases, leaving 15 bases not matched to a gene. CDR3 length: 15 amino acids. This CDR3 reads CSSGAGSGGADTQYF. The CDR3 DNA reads TGCAGCTCTGGAGCGGGGTCCGGAGGGGCAGATACGCAGTATTTT.

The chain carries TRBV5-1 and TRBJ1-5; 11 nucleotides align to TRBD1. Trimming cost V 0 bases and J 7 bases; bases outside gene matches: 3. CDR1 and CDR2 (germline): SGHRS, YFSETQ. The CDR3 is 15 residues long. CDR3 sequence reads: CASSLEGTGGQPQHF. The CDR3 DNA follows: TGCGCCAGCAGCTTGGAGGGGACAGGGGGACAGCCCCAGCATTTT.

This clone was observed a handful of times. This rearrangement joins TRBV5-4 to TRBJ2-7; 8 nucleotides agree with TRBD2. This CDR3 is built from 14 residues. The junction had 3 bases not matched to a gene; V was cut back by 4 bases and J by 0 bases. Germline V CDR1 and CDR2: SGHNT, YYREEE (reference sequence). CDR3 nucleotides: TGTGCCAGCAGCGGCGGGGGGAACTCCTACGAGCAGTACTTC. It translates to CASSGGGNSYEQYF.

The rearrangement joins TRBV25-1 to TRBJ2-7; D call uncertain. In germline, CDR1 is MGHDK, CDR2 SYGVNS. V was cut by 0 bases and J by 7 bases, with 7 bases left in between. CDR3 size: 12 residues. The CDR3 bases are TGTGCCAGCAGTGAATATCTATCAGAGCAGTACTTC. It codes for CASSEYLSEQYF.

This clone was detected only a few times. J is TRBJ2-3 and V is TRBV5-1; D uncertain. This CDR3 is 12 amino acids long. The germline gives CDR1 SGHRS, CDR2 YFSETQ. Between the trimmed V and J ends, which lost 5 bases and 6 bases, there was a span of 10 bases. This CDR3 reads CASRELSDTQYF. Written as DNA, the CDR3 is TGCGCCAGCAGAGAGCTATCGGATACGCAGTATTTT.